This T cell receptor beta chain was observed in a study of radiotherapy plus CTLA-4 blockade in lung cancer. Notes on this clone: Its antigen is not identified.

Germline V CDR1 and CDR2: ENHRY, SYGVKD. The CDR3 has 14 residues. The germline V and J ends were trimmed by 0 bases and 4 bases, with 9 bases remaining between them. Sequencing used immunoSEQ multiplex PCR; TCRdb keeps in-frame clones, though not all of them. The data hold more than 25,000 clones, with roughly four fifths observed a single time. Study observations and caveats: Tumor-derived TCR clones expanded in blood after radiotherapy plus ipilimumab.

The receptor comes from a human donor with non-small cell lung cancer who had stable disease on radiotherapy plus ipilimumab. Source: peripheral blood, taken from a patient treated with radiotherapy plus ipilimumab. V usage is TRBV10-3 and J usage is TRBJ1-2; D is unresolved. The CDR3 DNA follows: TGTGCCATCAGTGAGTCAGGTGGAGCCTATGGCTACACCTTC. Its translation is CAISESGGAYGYTF.